This T cell receptor (beta chain) is drawn from a study of blood T cell repertoires in COVID-19. Libraries were prepared by immunoSEQ multiplex PCR; TCRdb keeps only in-frame clonotypes and omits some of them. The profile shows roughly 40,000 clones, 75% to 90% of them singletons. The CDR3 covers 17 residues. J lost 8 bases, V lost 1 base, and 11 bases had no gene match. In germline, CDR1 is MGHRA, CDR2 YSYEKL. Specimen: peripheral blood. The chain carries TRBV4-1 and TRBJ2-1; 10 bases match TRBD1. The origin of this receptor is a man aged 30-40 years with active or convalescent COVID-19. CDR3 amino acids: CASSQGLTGGGSYEQFF. DNA for the CDR3: TGCGCCAGCAGCCAAGGACTGACAGGGGGCGGTTCTTATGAGCAGTTCTTC.